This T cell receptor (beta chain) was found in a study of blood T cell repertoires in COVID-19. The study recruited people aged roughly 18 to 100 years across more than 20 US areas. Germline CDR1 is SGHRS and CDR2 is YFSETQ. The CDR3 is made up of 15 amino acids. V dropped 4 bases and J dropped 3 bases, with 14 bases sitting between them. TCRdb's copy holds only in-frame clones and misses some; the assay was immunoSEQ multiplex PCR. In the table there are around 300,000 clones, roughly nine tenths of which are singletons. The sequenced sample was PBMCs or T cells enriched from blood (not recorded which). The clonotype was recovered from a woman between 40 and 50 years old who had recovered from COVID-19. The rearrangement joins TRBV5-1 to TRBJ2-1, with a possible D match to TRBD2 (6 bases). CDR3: CASSPTGTRYNEQFF. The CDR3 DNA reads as TGCGCCAGCAGCCCGACCGGGACTCGCTACAATGAGCAGTTCTTC. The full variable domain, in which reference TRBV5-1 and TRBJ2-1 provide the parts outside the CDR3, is KAGVTQTPRYLIKTRGQQVTLSCSPISGHRSVSWYQQTPGQGLQFLFEYFSETQRNKGNFPGRFSGRQFSNSRSEMNVSTLELGDSALYLCASSPTGTRYNEQFFGPGTRLTVL.